This TCR beta chain is drawn from a study of T cell responses to AZD1222 COVID-19 vaccine. The germline V gene encodes CDR1 MNHEY and CDR2 SVGAGI. Trimming removed 4 bases at V and 8 bases at J, with 15 bases between. The CDR3 is made up of 15 amino acids. Assay: immunoSEQ multiplex PCR; the TCRdb copy retains only in-frame clones and omits some. Counted here are some 130,000 clones, roughly nine tenths occurring once; the ten biggest clones make up roughly a tenth. Pooled in the analysis were second doses at about 4 or about 12 weeks. The chain couples TRBV6-5 to TRBJ1-6; tentatively, D is TRBD1 (5 bases). The clonotype was recovered from an adult who received the AZD1222 COVID-19 vaccine. The source was peripheral blood, collected 28 days after the second AZD1222 dose. As DNA, the CDR3 is TGTGCCAGCAGTTCCGGGGGTGTTAGGTATTCACCCCTCCACTTT. Translating gives CASSSGGVRYSPLHF.